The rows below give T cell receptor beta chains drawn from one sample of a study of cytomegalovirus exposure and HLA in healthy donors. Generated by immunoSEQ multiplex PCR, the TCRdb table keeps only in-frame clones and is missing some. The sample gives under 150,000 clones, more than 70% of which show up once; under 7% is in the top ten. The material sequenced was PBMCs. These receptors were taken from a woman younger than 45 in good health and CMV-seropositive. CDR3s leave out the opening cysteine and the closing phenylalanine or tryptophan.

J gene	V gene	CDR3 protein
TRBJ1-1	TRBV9	ASSPRQGNTEAF
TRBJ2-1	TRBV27	ASSPGLAQLYNEQF
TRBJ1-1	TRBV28	ASSSPDRRNTEAF
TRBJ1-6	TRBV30	AWAGWGDNSPLH
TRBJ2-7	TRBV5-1	ASSLGGQGAYEQY
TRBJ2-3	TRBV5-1	ASSPSRTSGGGDTQY
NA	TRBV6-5	ASSYEATYEQY
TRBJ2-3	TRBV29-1	SVDAGEDTQY
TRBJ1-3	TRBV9	ASSVESGFSGNTIY
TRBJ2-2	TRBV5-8	ASSLERGHRAGELF
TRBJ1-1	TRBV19	ASSLRVGQGNTEAF
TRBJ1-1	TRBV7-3	ASSLAPSNTEAF
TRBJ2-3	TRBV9	ASSVDSSGTTDTQY
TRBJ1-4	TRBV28	ASSLPGQPNEKLF
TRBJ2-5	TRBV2	ASTPQRGRGPKRETQY
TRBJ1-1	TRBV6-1	ASTGASVSIAEAF
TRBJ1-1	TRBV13	ASSLSPGTGAHEAF
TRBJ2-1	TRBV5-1	ASSFPSGRALYNEQF
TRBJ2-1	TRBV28	ASGSLAHSYNEQF
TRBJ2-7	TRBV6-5	ASSYSLLAGGYEQY
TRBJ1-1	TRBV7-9	ASSLGSMNTEAF
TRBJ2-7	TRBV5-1	ASSLREGGRAYEQY
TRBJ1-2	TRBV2	ATSLGQIYGYT
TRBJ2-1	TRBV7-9	ASSYTGGPYNEQF
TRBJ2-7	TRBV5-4	ASSERDSPYEQY
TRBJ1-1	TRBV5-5	ASSSPSTGNTEAF
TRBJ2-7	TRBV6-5	ASSVTSGRLEQY
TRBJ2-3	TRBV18	ASSPMTGGDTQY
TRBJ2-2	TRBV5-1	ASSLPGQGNTGELF
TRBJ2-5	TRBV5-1	ASSIGTSGIQETQY
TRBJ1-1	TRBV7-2	ASSQWATEAF
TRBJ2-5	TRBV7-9	ASSWGQGEETQY
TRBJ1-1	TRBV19	ASMGRGWTEAF
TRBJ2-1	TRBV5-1	ASSLALAGDSSYNEQF
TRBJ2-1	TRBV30	ASATGSYNEQF
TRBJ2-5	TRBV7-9	ASSPNSETQY
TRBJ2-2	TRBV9	ASRREGELF
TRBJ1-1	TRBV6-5	AGVSGANTEAF
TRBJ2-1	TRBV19	ASSAQGNNEQF
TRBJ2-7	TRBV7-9	SSSLPGGGLSYEQY
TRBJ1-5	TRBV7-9	ASSNRPDQPQH
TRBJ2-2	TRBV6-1	ASSEKGRSTGELF
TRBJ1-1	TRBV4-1	ASSRLDREEAEAF
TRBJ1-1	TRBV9	ASSVEQGMNTEAF
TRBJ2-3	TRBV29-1	SVRSRPSSGTTDTQY
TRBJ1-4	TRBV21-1	ASSNGKGNGRLNEKLF
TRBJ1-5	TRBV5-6	ASSPGQGSHQPQH
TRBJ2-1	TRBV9	ASSVGLLATANEQF
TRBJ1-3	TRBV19	ASSTGAGNTIY
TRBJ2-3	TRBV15	ATSRGGTDTQY
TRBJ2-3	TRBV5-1	ASSDGGALSTDTQY
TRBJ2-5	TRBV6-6	ASSYPPAGRETQY
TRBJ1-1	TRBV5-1	ASSLGALNTEAF
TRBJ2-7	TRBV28	ASSLSNFEQY
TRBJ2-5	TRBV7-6	ASSPETSGRIETQY